The clone carrying this T cell receptor beta chain was recorded a few times. Its antigen remains unknown. Read data end 3 residues before the CDR3 end; the end is taken from the germline J gene. Both groups were predominantly of Caucasian heritage. This specimen belongs to a study of T cell clonality in common variable immunodeficiency. Per germline, CDR1 KGHSH and CDR2 LQKENI. CDR3 length equals 15 residues. V dropped 1 base and J dropped 6; count of bases not matched to a gene: 7. Whole-study results and caveats: CVID subjects showed higher TCRbeta clonality than healthy controls. Reportedly, TCR beta sequences from common variable immunodeficiency showed fewer deletions and N-nucleotide insertions.

Control and CVID samples contributed equal amounts of genomic DNA. Repertoires were generated with immunoSEQ multiplex PCR, while TCRdb's copy carries only in-frame clones and drops some. In total the sample includes approximately 20,000 clones, none of them seen once. The genes are TRBV18 and TRBJ1-1; 8 bases line up with TRBD1. This clonotype was obtained from a human donor with common variable immunodeficiency. Source material: peripheral blood mononuclear cells. The CDR3 sequence is CASSPRTGREAEAFF. The sequenced CDR3 bases are TGTGCCAGCTCACCACGGACAGGGAGGGAAGCTGAA.